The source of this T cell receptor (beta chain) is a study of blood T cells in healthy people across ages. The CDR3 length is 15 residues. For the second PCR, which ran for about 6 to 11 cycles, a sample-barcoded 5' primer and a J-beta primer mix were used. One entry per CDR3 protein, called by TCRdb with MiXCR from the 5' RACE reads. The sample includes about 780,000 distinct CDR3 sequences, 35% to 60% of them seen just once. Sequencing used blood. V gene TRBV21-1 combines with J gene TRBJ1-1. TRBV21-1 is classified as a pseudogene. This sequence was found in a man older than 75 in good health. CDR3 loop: CASSVTGLMNTEAFF. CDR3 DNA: TGTGCCAGCAGCGTGACGGGACTGATGAACACTGAAGCTTTCTTT.